What follows are 32 T cell receptor beta chains derived from one specimen sequenced in a study of T cells in Graves' hyperthyroidism and ophthalmopathy. RNA transcripts served as the template for amplifying TCR beta CDR3 regions. First-round RT-PCR with HTBI primers amplified the TCR CDR3 region. TCRdb re-called the multiplex PCR reads with MiXCR, one entry per CDR3 protein. The data contain about 300,000 distinct CDR3 sequences, roughly 19% of them singletons. Sequencing was performed on blood. These receptors came from a man aged 50-60 years with Graves' ophthalmopathy.

This clonotype has ten or more counts. J is TRBJ2-7 and V is TRBV5-1; 10 nucleotides agree with TRBD1. CDR1 and CDR2 (germline): SGHRS, YFSETQ. CDR3 length equals 15 residues. V gave up 4 bases and J gave up 1 base; unmatched junction bases: 5. CDR3 amino acids: CASSEGQGLSYEQYF. In DNA form, the CDR3 reads TGCGCCAGCAGCGAGGGACAGGGGCTATCCTACGAGCAGTACTTC.

The genes are TRBV7-2 and TRBJ2-4; 10 bases align to TRBD2. CDR1 SGHTA and CDR2 FQGNSA come from the germline V gene. This CDR3 is 17 amino acids long. V was pared by 8 bases and J by 2 bases, with 12 bases of the junction left unmatched. CDR3 in DNA: TGTGCCAGCGGAGATCTGGGACTAGCGAAGACCAAAAACATTCAGTACTTC. Translation: CASGDLGLAKTKNIQYF.

This clonotype turned up a few times. This chain links TRBV20-1 with TRBJ2-1, with 8 bases fitting TRBD2. Germline V gene sequence: CDR1 DFQATT, CDR2 SNEGSKA (reference sequence). Trimming at V came to 1 base and at J to 0 bases, leaving 8 bases not matched to a gene. The CDR3 has 17 amino acids. CDR3 in amino acids: CSARVAGGASSYNEQFF. The CDR3 region has the DNA TGCAGTGCTAGAGTGGCGGGAGGCGCCAGCTCCTACAATGAGCAGTTCTTC.

The chain links TRBV7-9 to TRBJ2-5; 7 bases agree with TRBD1. Losses at the gene ends were 5 bases for V and 4 bases for J; bases not matched to a gene: 10. The CDR3 is 15 amino acids. From germline, CDR1 is SEHNR and CDR2 FQNEAQ (reference sequence). The CDR3 nucleotides are TGTGCCAGCAGCCTACTACCGGACAGGCGAGAGACCCAGTACTTC. Translation gives CASSLLPDRRETQYF.

Ten or more counts support this clonotype. The rearrangement joins TRBV3-1 to TRBJ1-1; unclear D gene. Germline lookup yields CDR1 LGHDT and CDR2 YNNKEL (reference sequence). The CDR3 consists of 21 residues. Trimming pared 5 bases from V and 0 bases from J, leaving 31 bases between. The CDR3 nucleotides are TGTGCCAGCAGCGGGGTCCGGACGAGAGGAGGTGGAACAACGATGAACACTGAAGCTTTCTTT. This codes for CASSGVRTRGGGTTMNTEAFF.

This clonotype has ten or more counts. This chain joins TRBV28 and TRBJ2-3; weak D call: TRBD2 (6 bases). The CDR3 totals 15 residues. V was cut by 5 bases and J by 1 base, with 13 bases left in between. Germline CDR1 MDHEN, CDR2 SYDVKM. The CDR3 sequence is CASSPAGTGTDTQYF. CDR3 bases: TGTGCCAGCAGTCCGGCTGGGACTGGCACAGATACGCAGTATTTT.

This clonotype was found many times. This sequence joins TRBV11-2 and TRBJ1-5; D remains unclear. The CDR3 totals 13 residues. Per germline, CDR1 SGHAT and CDR2 FQNNGV. The V end was cut by 4 bases, the J end by 0 bases, with 4 bases between. The CDR3 DNA reads TGTGCCAGCAGCTCTAATAGCAATCAGCCCCAGCATTTT. Translating gives CASSSNSNQPQHF.

This clonotype was counted many times. The V call is TRBV24-1, the J call TRBJ2-7; either TRBD1 or TRBD2 may fit D (6 bases each). V was shortened by 4 bases and J by 4 bases, with 13 bases between the two germline ends. Germline V gives CDR1 KGHDR, CDR2 SFDVKD. The CDR3 covers 14 residues. CDR3 bases: TGTGCCACCAGTGAAGGGGGGACCAAATACGAGCAGTACTTC. This codes for CATSEGGTKYEQYF.

A few counts support this clonotype. The rearrangement uses TRBV27 and TRBJ1-6, with 7 bases fitting TRBD1. The CDR3 length is 14 residues. Germline V CDR1 and CDR2: MNHEY, SMNVEV (reference sequence). Unmatched junction bases numbered 1, after V lost 2 bases and J lost 6 bases. CDR3 in amino acids: CASSLRQGNSPLHF. The CDR3 region has the DNA TGTGCCAGCAGTTTAAGACAGGGTAATTCACCCCTCCACTTT.

This clonotype has at least ten counts. This rearrangement joins TRBV20-1 to TRBJ1-4, with D unclear. The V and J ends lost 3 bases and 8 bases respectively, with 13 bases between them. The germline gives CDR1 DFQATT, CDR2 SNEGSKA (reference sequence). This CDR3 has 13 amino acids. CDR3 loop: CSASAGPNEKLFF. In DNA, the CDR3 is TGCAGTGCTAGCGCCGGGCCAAACGAAAAACTGTTTTTT.

This clonotype was seen a few times. The chain is built from TRBV5-1 and TRBJ1-3; unclear D gene. Germline V gives CDR1 SGHRS, CDR2 YFSETQ. V was clipped by 2 bases and J by 2 bases, with 14 bases between them. This CDR3 is built from 16 residues. This CDR3 is CASSFEPREPGNTIYF. The CDR3 region has the DNA TGCGCCAGCAGCTTCGAACCTAGGGAACCTGGAAACACCATATATTTT.

The V call is TRBV6-1, the J call TRBJ2-1; 9 positions match TRBD1. From germline, CDR1 is MNHNS and CDR2 SASEGT. J was trimmed by 6 bases and V by 10 bases; bases with no gene match: 4. The CDR3 spans 12 residues. CDR3: CATGQGLNEQFF. The CDR3 nucleotides read TGTGCCACCGGACAGGGGCTCAATGAGCAGTTCTTC.

This clonotype was counted only a few times. CDR3 coding DNA: TGTGCCAGCAGCGGGGACAGGGCAACTAATGAAAAACTGTTTTTT. This sequence encodes CASSGDRATNEKLFF. This chain links TRBV2 with TRBJ1-4, with 9 bases matching TRBD1. Germline lookup yields CDR1 SNHLY and CDR2 FYNNEI. With V trimmed by 6 bases and J by 0 bases, 2 bases remained unmatched. There are 15 residues in the CDR3.

This clonotype was observed a few times. V is TRBV5-1 and J is TRBJ2-1; 8 nucleotides match TRBD2. Germline V CDR1 and CDR2: SGHRS, YFSETQ. With 7 bases clipped from V and 7 bases from J, the junction kept 10 bases outside the gene matches. This CDR3 is 14 amino acids long. The CDR3 is CASCPASGPNEQFF. The CDR3 nucleotides read TGCGCCAGCTGCCCGGCTAGCGGGCCTAATGAGCAGTTCTTC.

This clonotype appeared many times. V is TRBV28 and J is TRBJ2-7; D not certain. The germline V gene encodes CDR1 MDHEN and CDR2 SYDVKM. Trimming took off 1 base at V and 2 bases at J, with 9 bases between the two ends. The CDR3 has 14 amino acids. Written as DNA, the CDR3 is TGTGCCAGCAGTTTATTGGGCAGCACCTACGAGCAGTACTTC. Its translation is CASSLLGSTYEQYF.

This clonotype showed up many times. V and J are TRBV7-2 and TRBJ1-3, with 7 bases fitting TRBD1. V shed 4 bases, J shed 5 bases, and the junction held 11 bases outside the gene matches. The CDR3 is 16 amino acids. Per the germline V gene, CDR1 is SGHTA and CDR2 is FQGNSA. The CDR3 DNA sequence: TGTGCCAGCAGCTCGACAGGGAGACAGGCGAGAAACACCATATATTTT. Translating it yields CASSSTGRQARNTIYF.

Details on this clonotype: A much larger clone is a single base away; this may be a read error. The chain has TRBV5-6 and TRBJ2-3; 8 positions match TRBD2. The CDR3 consists of 15 residues. CDR1 and CDR2 (germline): SGHDT, YYEEEE. CDR3 in DNA: TGTGCCGGCAGCTTGGACGTAGCGGGATTAGATACGCAGTATTTT. This sequence encodes CAGSLDVAGLDTQYF.

This chain joins TRBV20-1 and TRBJ1-4, with 12 bases matching TRBD1. V was clipped by 0 bases and J by 7 bases; unmatched bases: 12. CDR3 length: 18 amino acids. Germline CDR1 DFQATT, CDR2 SNEGSKA (reference sequence). The CDR3 is CSAREYPGTGGWGEKLFF. The CDR3 DNA follows: TGCAGTGCTAGAGAATACCCCGGGACAGGGGGCTGGGGTGAAAAACTGTTTTTT.

The CDR3 spells CASSTEGFNQPQHF. The CDR3 DNA reads TGTGCCAGCAGCACCGAGGGATTTAATCAGCCCCAGCATTTT. The rearrangement joins TRBV5-5 to TRBJ1-5; D ambiguous. This CDR3 spans 14 amino acids. Germline V gene lookup returns CDR1 SGHKS and CDR2 YYEKEE (reference sequence). V lost 4 bases to trimming and J lost 4 bases, with 12 bases between them.

In its sample, this clonotype was seen a few times. This chain joins TRBV9 and TRBJ2-1; D is perhaps TRBD2 (6 bases). The CDR3 is 15 residues long. Germline values: CDR1 SGDLS, CDR2 YYNGEE. V was pared by 1 base and J by 4 bases, with 12 bases between. CDR3 DNA sequence: TGTGCCAGCAGCGTAAGACTAGAGCGTTACAATGAGCAGTTCTTC. It codes for CASSVRLERYNEQFF.

The chain links TRBV27 to TRBJ2-5; the D gene could be TRBD1 or TRBD2 (5 bases each). This CDR3 is 13 amino acids long. CDR1 MNHEY and CDR2 SMNVEV come from the germline V gene (reference sequence). The germline V and J ends were trimmed by 5 bases and 5 bases, with 12 bases remaining between them. CDR3 nucleotides: TGTGCCAGCAGTCCCGGGACCTGGGAGACCCAGTACTTC. The encoded protein is CASSPGTWETQYF.

The gene calls are TRBV5-1 and TRBJ2-4; TRBD1 matches 9 bases. Trimming at V came to 3 bases and at J to 8 bases, leaving 9 bases not matched to a gene. The CDR3 has 15 residues. CDR1 and CDR2 (germline): SGHRS, YFSETQ. The CDR3 sequence: CASSSTVRTGDIQYF. The CDR3 nucleotides read TGCGCCAGCAGCTCCACCGTCAGGACAGGGGACATTCAGTACTTC.

The chain recombines TRBV30 with TRBJ2-3; 8 bases are a match to TRBD2. Germline V CDR1 and CDR2: GTSNPN, SVGIG (reference sequence). V lost 8 bases to trimming and J lost 4 bases; unmatched junction nucleotides: 14. This CDR3 contains 15 residues. The CDR3 is CARSDRRGGADTQYF. CDR3 nucleotide sequence: TGTGCCCGCTCGGACCGCCGGGGGGGAGCAGATACGCAGTATTTT.

This clonotype has only a few counts. The CDR3 DNA reads TGTGCCAGCAGCGGACAGGGGGCAGGCACTGAAGCTTTCTTT. Its protein product is CASSGQGAGTEAFF. This chain uses TRBV6-2 or TRBV6-3 with TRBJ1-1; 11 positions agree with TRBD1. Germline V gene data show CDR1 as MNHEY and CDR2 as SVGEGT. The CDR3 runs 14 residues. V shed 6 bases, J shed 4 bases, and the junction held 4 bases outside the gene matches.

In its sample, this clonotype was seen many times. The J gene is TRBJ2-5, the V gene TRBV20-1; TRBD2 aligns across 9 bases. V lost 6 bases and J lost 1; bases outside the gene matches: 3. Germline V CDR1 and CDR2: DFQATT, SNEGSKA (reference sequence). CDR3 length: 13 amino acids. Here the CDR3 reads CSAETSGQETQYF. CDR3 DNA sequence: TGCAGTGCCGAGACTAGCGGCCAAGAGACCCAGTACTTC.

The count of this clonotype is one. This may stem from a read error, because a much larger clone lies one nucleotide away. The chain uses TRBV5-6 and TRBJ1-2, with no clear D. CDR1 is SGHDT and CDR2 is YYEEEE in the germline V gene. V was pared by 6 bases and J by 3 bases, with 15 bases between. This CDR3 region has 14 residues. DNA of the CDR3: TGTGCCAGCACCGTAAAGCAACCTTACTATGGCTACACCTTC. Its protein product is CASTVKQPYYGYTF.

This clonotype has a count of ten or more. The J gene is TRBJ2-5, the V gene TRBV30; no clear D gene. CDR1 and CDR2 (germline): GTSNPN, SVGIG (reference sequence). The V end was cut by 5 bases, the J end by 1 base, with 5 bases between. The CDR3 contains 11 residues. CDR3 DNA sequence: TGTGCCTGGGCCAGCCAAGAGACCCAGTACTTC. Protein sequence: CAWASQETQYF.

A note on this clonotype: A read error may be the cause here, since a much bigger clone is one base away. The chain joins TRBV28 to TRBJ2-7; D might be TRBD1 or TRBD2, each matching 6 bases. CDR1 is MDHEN, CDR2 SYDVKM, per germline. The CDR3 sequence is 16 residues long. In DNA form, the CDR3 reads TGTGCCAGCAGTTCGCCGGGGGCTAGCGCTCCCTACGAGCGGTACTTC. The encoded protein is CASSSPGASAPYERYF.

Ten or more counts support this clonotype. The V and J genes are TRBV12-3 or TRBV12-4 and TRBJ2-1; 12 bases match TRBD2. The length of the CDR3 is 15 residues. J gave up 7 bases and V 5 bases, and 6 bases lay outside the gene matches. The CDR3 spells CASSPRTSGKNEQFF. CDR3 in DNA: TGTGCCAGCAGTCCCCGGACTAGCGGGAAGAATGAGCAGTTCTTC.

This clonotype was counted ten times or more. The chain has TRBV2 and TRBJ2-5, with 7 bases aligning to TRBD1. This CDR3 is 15 amino acids long. In germline, CDR1 is SNHLY, CDR2 FYNNEI. V shed 5 bases, J shed 1 base, and the junction held 7 bases outside the gene matches. DNA for the CDR3: TGTGCCAGCAGTTCCTCGACAGGGTTCCAAGAGACCCAGTACTTC. The encoded protein is CASSSSTGFQETQYF.

This clonotype was counted many times. V and J are TRBV3-1 and TRBJ2-1; possible D gene TRBD2, 6 bases. Germline loops: CDR1 LGHDT, CDR2 YNNKEL (reference sequence). The CDR3 loop spans 13 amino acids. Trimming pared 6 bases from V and 10 bases from J, leaving 16 bases between. CDR3 residues: CASSPGTRGEQFF. CDR3 sequence (DNA): TGTGCCAGCAGTCCCGGCACCCGGGGGGAGCAGTTCTTC.

This clonotype was counted only a few times. This chain joins TRBV19 and TRBJ1-2; TRBD1 agrees at 8 bases. This CDR3 is 12 amino acids long. CDR1 LNHDA and CDR2 SQIVND come from the germline V gene (reference sequence). V lost 7 bases and J lost 5; bases outside the gene matches: 3. The CDR3 DNA reads as TGTGCCAGTACCGGACAGGGATATGGCTACACCTTC. This codes for CASTGQGYGYTF. Based on the CDR3 plus reference TRBV19 and TRBJ1-2, the full variable domain is DGGITQSPKYLFRKEGQNVTLSCEQNLNHDAMYWYRQDPGQGLRLIYYSQIVNDFQKGDIAEGYSVSREKKESFPLTVTSAQKNPTAFYLCASTGQGYGYTFGSGTRLTVV.